The next 9 T cell receptor beta chains were all read from a single sample in a study of T-cell reconstitution after alpha-beta-depleted transplantation in children (TCRdb year 2016). The library was obtained by PCR. TCRdb shows the sequencer as Illumina HiSeq 2500. TCR libraries were prepared with molecular barcoding, using unique molecular identifiers to normalize TCRbeta repertoire quantification. TCRdb applied fastp at Q25 and MiXCR to the public reads, then kept only in-frame beta chains. Entries are consolidated by CDR3 protein sequence, retaining the most common genes and DNA. In all, the sample holds 100,000 or so distinct CDR3 sequences, and 12% of those were seen once. The ten largest clonotypes hold around 13% of the sample. The material sequenced was PBMCs from the stem cell graft donor, taken from the stem cell graft. The receptors were sampled from a human donor who donated a stem cell graft to a child with inherited bone marrow failure.

This clonotype was counted at least ten times. This chain links TRBV7-2 with TRBJ2-1; TRBD1 matches at 7 bases. From germline, CDR1 is SGHTA and CDR2 FQGNSA. The trim removed 2 bases at V and 7 bases at J, leaving 8 bases unmatched. The CDR3 sequence is 15 residues long. The CDR3 reads CASSLSRGRANEQFF. The CDR3 coding sequence is TGTGCCAGCAGCTTATCAAGGGGGCGCGCTAATGAGCAGTTCTTC.

This clonotype was counted a few times. The V call is TRBV13, the J call TRBJ2-7; a weak D match, TRBD1 (6 bases). Between the trimmed V and J ends, which lost 1 base and 4 bases, there was a span of 11 bases. Germline V lookup: CDR1 PRHDT, CDR2 FYEKMQ (reference sequence). CDR3 length: 14 amino acids. The CDR3 nucleotides are TGTGCCAGCAGCTTAGACGGACAGAGATACGAGCAGTACTTC. Translation gives CASSLDGQRYEQYF. Supplemented by reference TRBV13 and TRBJ2-7, the full variable domain reads AAGVIQSPRHLIKEKRETATLKCYPIPRHDTVYWYQQGPGQDPQFLISFYEKMQSDKGSIPDRFSAQQFSDYHSELNMSSLELGDSALYFCASSLDGQRYEQYFGPGTRLTVT.

This clonotype was seen many times. V gene TRBV7-2 combines with J gene TRBJ2-1; TRBD2 aligns across 7 bases. After removal of 3 bases from V and 12 bases from J, the junction contained 11 bases not matched to a gene. Germline CDR1 SGHTA, CDR2 FQGNSA. The CDR3 extends over 14 amino acids. CDR3 DNA: TGTGCCAGCAGCTTCCCAACCCTGGGCGGGAGGCAGTTCTTC. Its translation is CASSFPTLGGRQFF.

This clonotype was found many times. V usage is TRBV11-2 and J usage is TRBJ2-6; tentative D call: TRBD1 (5 bases). V lost 0 bases and J 0 bases, leaving 12 bases between the germline ends. The CDR3 consists of 18 residues. The germline V gene encodes CDR1 SGHAT and CDR2 FQNNGV. This chain's CDR3 is CASSLDAARVSGANVLTF. CDR3 nucleotides: TGTGCCAGCAGCTTAGATGCGGCCAGGGTCTCTGGGGCCAACGTCCTGACTTTC.

This chain uses TRBV15 with TRBJ2-1; D tentatively reads TRBD1 or TRBD2 (6 bases each). The germline V gene has CDR1 LNHNV and CDR2 YYDKDF (reference sequence). Trimming cost V 4 bases and J 7 bases, with 17 bases left between them. There are 15 residues in the CDR3. CDR3 DNA sequence: TGTGCCACCAGCACCCTGACGGGGGCGGGGAATGAGCAGTTCTTC. Translation: CATSTLTGAGNEQFF.

This clonotype was seen at least ten times. The CDR3 here is CASSLDKPLNTEAFF. CDR3 coding DNA: TGCGCCAGCAGCCTCGACAAACCTCTGAACACTGAAGCTTTCTTT. This chain links TRBV5-1 with TRBJ1-1, with D unresolved. CDR1 and CDR2 (germline): SGHRS, YFSETQ. The CDR3 loop spans 15 amino acids. V shed 4 bases and J shed 0 bases, with 13 bases lying between them.

This clonotype showed up many times. This sequence joins TRBV5-5 and TRBJ1-5, with D perhaps TRBD1 (5 bases). Per germline, CDR1 SGHKS and CDR2 YYEKEE (reference sequence). Trimming took 0 bases from V and 7 from J, leaving 11 bases between them. The length of the CDR3 is 14 residues. The CDR3 DNA is TGTGCCAGCAGCTTGGCCGACAGAACACAGCCCCAGCATTTT. This gives the protein CASSLADRTQPQHF.

There are many counts of this clonotype. The chain links TRBV5-5 to TRBJ1-2, with TRBD1 as a possible D gene (6 bases). CDR1 and CDR2 (germline): SGHKS, YYEKEE (reference sequence). CDR3 length: 14 residues. V was cut by 3 bases and J by 1 base, with 10 bases left in between. The CDR3 here is CASSSTRGNYGYTF. CDR3 sequence (DNA): TGTGCCAGCAGCTCGACCAGGGGTAACTATGGCTACACCTTC.

This clonotype came up many times. The chain joins TRBV6-1 to TRBJ2-5, with unresolved D. Germline CDR1 and CDR2: MNHNS and SASEGT. The CDR3 has 13 amino acids. The V and J ends lost 6 bases and 2 bases respectively, with 10 bases between them. The CDR3 region is CASSPSGQETQYF. The CDR3 DNA reads as TGTGCCAGCAGCCCCTCCGGGCAAGAGACCCAGTACTTC.